The clone carrying this TCR beta chain appeared a few times. Antigen unknown. Alpha and beta constant-region primers primed reverse transcription of approximately 500 ng RNA. Using multiplexing indices, alpha and beta chain libraries were generated apart by chain-specific third strand synthesis. All rearrangements within a chain used one primer pair; cDNA molecules carried barcodes. A 12-nucleotide barcode per molecule came from two concatenated random hexamers added pre-amplification. One entry per CDR3 protein results from TCRdb running MiXCR on the 5' RACE reads. The table has fewer than 25,000 distinct CDR3 sequences, about 8.3% seen once. This entry belongs to a study of HIV-infected patients and healthy controls. V lost 3 bases, J lost 0 bases, and 6 bases lay in between. The CDR3 consists of 14 residues. Germline CDR1 and CDR2: MDHEN and SYDVKM. Whole-study results and caveats: Size-matching overweighted rare events from HIV-infected data when comparing patients with controls.

All unsorted peripheral T cells were captured because whole blood was used without fractionation. V usage is TRBV28 and J usage is TRBJ1-5; D remains unclear. The TCR originated in an adult in good health. The sequenced material came from blood. The CDR3 region has the DNA TGTGCCAGCAGTTTTGGCTATAGCAATCAGCCCCAGCATTTT. It yields the protein CASSFGYSNQPQHF.